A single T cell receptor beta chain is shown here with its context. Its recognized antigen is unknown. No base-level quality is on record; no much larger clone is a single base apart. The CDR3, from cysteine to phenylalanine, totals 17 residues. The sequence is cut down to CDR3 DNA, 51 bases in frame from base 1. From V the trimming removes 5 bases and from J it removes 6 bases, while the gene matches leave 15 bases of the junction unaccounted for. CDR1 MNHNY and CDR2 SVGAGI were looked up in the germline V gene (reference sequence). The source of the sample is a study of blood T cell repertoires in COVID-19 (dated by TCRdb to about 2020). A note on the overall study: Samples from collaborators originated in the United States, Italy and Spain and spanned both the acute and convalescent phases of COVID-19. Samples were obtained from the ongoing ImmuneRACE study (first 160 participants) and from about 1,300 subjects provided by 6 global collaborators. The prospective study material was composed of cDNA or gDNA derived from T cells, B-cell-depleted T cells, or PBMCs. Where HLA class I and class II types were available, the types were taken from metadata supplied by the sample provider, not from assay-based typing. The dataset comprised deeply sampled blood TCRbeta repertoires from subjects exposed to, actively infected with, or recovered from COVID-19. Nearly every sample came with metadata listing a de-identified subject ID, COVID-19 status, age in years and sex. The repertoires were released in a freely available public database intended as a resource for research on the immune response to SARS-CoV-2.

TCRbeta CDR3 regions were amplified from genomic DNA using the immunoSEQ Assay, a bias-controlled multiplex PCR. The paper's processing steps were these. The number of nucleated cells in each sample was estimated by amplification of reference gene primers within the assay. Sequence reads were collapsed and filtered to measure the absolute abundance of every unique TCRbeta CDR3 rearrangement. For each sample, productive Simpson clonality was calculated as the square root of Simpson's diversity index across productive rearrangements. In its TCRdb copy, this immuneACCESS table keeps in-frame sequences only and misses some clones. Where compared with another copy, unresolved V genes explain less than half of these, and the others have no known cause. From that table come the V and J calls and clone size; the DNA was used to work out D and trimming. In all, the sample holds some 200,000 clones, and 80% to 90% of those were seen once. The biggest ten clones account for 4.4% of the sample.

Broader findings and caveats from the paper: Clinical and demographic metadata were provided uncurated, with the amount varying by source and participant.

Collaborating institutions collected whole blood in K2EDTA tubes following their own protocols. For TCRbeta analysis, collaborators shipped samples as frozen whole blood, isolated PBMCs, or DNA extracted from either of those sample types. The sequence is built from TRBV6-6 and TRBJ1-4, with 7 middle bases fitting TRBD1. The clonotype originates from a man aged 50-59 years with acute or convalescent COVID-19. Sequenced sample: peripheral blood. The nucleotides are TGTGCCAGCAGTCGGGACAGAATTTCCCCTCGTTATGAAAAACTGTTTTTT. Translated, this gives CASSRDRISPRYEKLFF.